This TCR beta chain was recorded in a study of cytomegalovirus exposure and HLA in healthy donors (TCRdb year 2017). A note on the overall study: An earlier analysis of some 550 of the donors reported more than 250 Gb of sequence data and 117 million unique TCR beta sequences from some 180 million T cells. Rather than drawing on any new phenotypic data, the later analysis identified candidate immune exposures from TCR beta sequences and the way those sequences occurred across donors. Alongside the repertoire data, information on donor age, sex, ethnicity and CMV serostatus was compiled. A later genetic analysis used genome-wide SNP genotypes for about 65% of the 666 donors, treating that subset as a discovery cohort. Using immunosequencing, the study profiled T cell repertoires from about 650 subjects and related those repertoires to cytomegalovirus serostatus. An earlier analysis of nearly 600 of the donors applied high-throughput TCR beta sequencing to assess whether each TCR beta V gene segment acted as functional or pseudogenic. Typing coverage differed by locus: A, B, C, DRB1 and DQB1 were typed in about 629-630 donors, DQA1 in roughly 510, DPA1 in around 600, and DPB1 in 400 to 490. The study aimed to test whether signatures of past pathogen exposure could be identified by cataloging public T cell receptors. A separate validation cohort of about 110 different subjects was used in addition to the roughly 670-subject first cohort. All discovery cohort repertoires had been generated on a single sequencing platform. In a later analysis, previously published TCR beta repertoires from several hundred donors were re-analyzed and high-resolution HLA genotyping was added so that TCR occurrence patterns could be studied. About 300 gigabases of sequencing data and approximately 93 million unique TCR sequences were included in an early release covering roughly 700 HLA-typed donors. Class I and class II HLA loci were covered by the typing at four-digit resolution. Roughly five DR-DQ haplotypes were treated as single units for association and clustering because of strong linkage in the cohort. High-throughput TCR immunosequencing, statistical association of individual TCRs with disease status, and machine learning were combined to predict cytomegalovirus infection status. On average, roughly 250,000 unique TCR beta nucleotide sequences were sequenced per donor among about 400 genotyped donors of the cohort, with around 19% of those sequences being non-productive. The genetic ancestry cluster associated with self-reported Caucasian donors included 81% of the approximately 400 genotyped donors.

Receptors were amplified or captured by the immunoSEQ multiplex PCR assay. A mixture of 60 forward primers for TCR Vbeta segments and 13 reverse primers for TCR Jbeta segments was used in the multiplex PCR. The CDR3 region of rearranged TCR beta genes was amplified from genomic DNA by a multiplex PCR assay. On the Illumina HiSeq System, the amplified TCR beta libraries were sequenced as 87-base-pair reads. The paper's processing steps were these. A later analysis tallied 75 million to 85 million unique TCR beta chains across the roughly 610 repertoires, and roughly 11 million of those chains were shared by two or more donors. A nearest-neighbor algorithm error-corrected the raw reads and collapsed the reads into unique sequences, merging closely related sequences to remove PCR and sequencing errors. To assign V, D and J gene segments, CDR3 sequences were aligned to IMGT reference sequences. For a sequence to be retained, a match of at least six nucleotides was required to both a V gene segment and a J gene segment. A rearrangement was called productive if the CDR3 had no stop codons and remained in frame with V and J, and every other rearrangement was called non-productive. CDR3 was defined by IMGT convention, running from the second conserved V-encoded cysteine to the conserved J-encoded phenylalanine. Sequences without an unambiguous match to a single V gene segment were excluded from the earlier analysis of almost 600 of the donors. In an earlier analysis of some 590 of the donors, a V segment was called functional when productive rearrangements were above 56.7%, and segregating when the standard deviation between donors exceeded 5%. To diagnose cytomegalovirus status from the catalog of TCR beta chain sequences, a statistical classification framework was built. In a later analysis, TCR nucleotide sequences were compared against IMGT/GENE-DB human TR gene sequences so that V and J genes could be assigned. The TCRdist pipeline was used in a later analysis to assign CDR3 sequences and most-parsimonious VDJ recombination scenarios. In a later analysis, each TCR beta chain was defined by its CDR3 amino acid sequence together with its V-gene family, and reads lacking a unique V-gene family were excluded. To address suspected cross-contamination and a sequencing artifact, a later analysis removed around 600 highly shared, low-generation-probability nucleotide sequences. A later analysis calculated a clonal expansion index for each public chain from normalized within-repertoire ranks of inferred template counts. A later analysis computed generation probabilities with a VDJ recombination model fitted to out-of-frame rearrangements, and checked the results against IGoR. In a later analysis, hypergeometric tests were used to score TCR-TCR, TCR-HLA and TCR-CMV co-occurrence, with a repertoire-size bias correction applied to TCR pairs. To estimate false discovery rates, a later analysis permuted the HLA or CMV assignments 20 times. In a later analysis, co-occurring TCRs were grouped using DBSCAN, with TCRdist sequence similarity added in when clustering inside HLA-allele-positive subsets. Repertoires with fewer than 30,000 or more than 120,000 public chains, plus five repertoires with anomalous nucleotide sharing, were excluded from co-occurrence clustering. TCRdb provides this immuneACCESS table in a form limited to in-frame rearrangements. Some clones are lacking; in checked studies, under half of them reflect an unresolved V gene, and why the rest are absent is not known. V and J calls and clone size come straight from that table; D and trimming were deduced from the DNA. This sample comprises fewer than 75,000 clones, roughly three quarters of them detected only once. The leading ten clones occupy approximately 3% of the sample.

Of note for this clone: Its antigen remains unidentified. One base away there is no much larger clone; base qualities are not given.

Trimming removed 0 bases from V and 6 bases from J, leaving 14 bases between the germline ends. Including cysteine and phenylalanine, the CDR3 has 15 amino acids. Of the read, only the CDR3 DNA is kept; its 45 bases are in frame from base 1. Per the germline V gene, ENHRY is the CDR1 and SYGVKD is the CDR2. Here is what the overall study found, with its caveats: The only immune exposure information available for the cohort was CMV serostatus. Cytomegalovirus status was reported to be diagnosed by the classifier with high specificity and sensitivity in both the original and validation cohorts. Linkage disequilibrium might explain the correlated functional status among segregating V segments, but an unknown experimental factor could not be excluded. Some IMGT-functional V segments, including TRBV6-2 and TRBV6-3, could not be distinguished by the 87-base-pair reads and were therefore excluded. Sequencing depth was assumed to be roughly uniform across donors in the presence/absence analyses, though that assumption may not hold. Because counts were too low, some 16 rarely observed V segments, including chromosome 9 orphons, were excluded from the earlier analysis of about 500 of the donors. Specific HLA alleles were associated with over 15,000 TCR beta sequences at a false discovery rate of 0.05 in a later analysis. Most TCR sequences were observed very rarely across donors, whereas some public TCRs were present in many individuals. Most CMV-associated TCR beta chains appeared to be HLA-restricted in a later analysis, and the HLA associations seemed to be driven largely by CMV exposure. According to a later analysis, TCR association rates differed among HLA loci, with DRB1 alleles showing the most associated TCRs and HLA-C alleles showing the fewest. A few of the identified cytomegalovirus-associated TCR beta chains were confirmed in vitro to be specific for cytomegalovirus antigens. Because HLA typing was missing for some donors at each locus, association tests included only the typed subset. In an earlier analysis of over 550 of the donors, most TCR beta V segments were observed in productive rearrangements about 87% or about 30% of the time, broadly matching IMGT annotations. A further reported finding was that TCR beta sequences accurately predicted the HLA-A and HLA-B alleles for most subjects in the first cohort. A cluster of highly shared sequence variants was judged likely to be a technical artifact of the sequencing pipeline. In a later analysis, HLA-associated TCR beta chains were found to be more clonally expanded and to have lower generation probabilities than equally common non-associated chains. Assigning TCR associations to individual alleles was difficult when HLA alleles, especially DR and DQ, strongly co-occurred. Compared with the roughly 670-donor mean, donors in an Asian-associated ancestry cluster had fewer N-insertions in productive TCRs, according to a later genetic analysis. The authors suggested that the approach could potentially be extended to other disease states and immunological phenotypes. According to a later analysis, parvovirus B19, influenza, CMV and Epstein-Barr virus appeared linked to several top co-occurrence clusters. In a later genetic analysis, a missense DCLRE1C variant was associated with V-gene and J-gene trimming of TCR beta chains, and the association was replicated in an independent cohort. A total of fewer than 200 TCR beta chains were listed by the study as associated with cytomegalovirus. In this cohort, only TCR beta chains were sequenced, and detectable features were limited by the absence of alpha or paired-chain data.

The cohort consisted of 650 to 850 healthy bone marrow donors. Cohort members were all nominally healthy when sampled, although unrecorded immune exposures were likely present. The donor was CMV seronegative and belonged to the group of around 350 seronegative cohort members. Each donor provided a peripheral blood sample, and peripheral blood mononuclear cells were used for TCR beta sequencing. The Qiagen DNeasy Blood Extraction Kit was used to extract genomic DNA from the blood cell samples. The chain uses TRBV10-3 and TRBJ1-2; TRBD1 is a weak D gene call, 6 bases matching. Material for sequencing was PBMCs. This TCR was recovered from a woman aged 30 to 39 in good health and CMV-seronegative. The CDR3 in this case is CAISESDRFANGYTF. The nucleotides read TGTGCCATCAGTGAGTCGGACAGATTCGCTAATGGCTACACCTTC.